This T cell receptor (beta chain) was sequenced in a study of T cells in Graves' hyperthyroidism and ophthalmopathy. This clonotype has ten or more counts. It was RNA transcripts that yielded the amplified TCR beta CDR3 regions. When the TCR CDR3 underwent first-round RT-PCR, the HTBI primer set was used. TCRdb passed the multiplex PCR reads through MiXCR, listing each CDR3 protein once. The profile shows about 410,000 distinct CDR3 sequences, roughly 14% of them singletons. Sequenced material: blood. The source of this sequence is a man in his late teens or twenties with Graves' ophthalmopathy.

Here the CDR3 DNA reads TGTGCCAGCAGCGTAGCCTCGGACAGTGAAGCTTTCTTT. It is translated as CASSVASDSEAFF. The chain carries TRBV9 and TRBJ1-1, with a tentative D call TRBD1 (6 bases). The ends were cut back, 0 bases at V and 7 bases at J, with 10 bases in the middle. CDR3 length equals 13 residues. The germline V gene encodes CDR1 SGDLS and CDR2 YYNGEE. Variable domain in full (rest from reference TRBV9 and TRBJ1-1): DSGVTQTPKHLITATGQRVTLRCSPRSGDLSVYWYQQSLDQGLQFLIQYYNGEERAKGNILERFSAQQFPDLHSELNLSSLELGDSALYFCASSVASDSEAFFGQGTRLTVV.